This TCR beta chain appears in the sequencing data of a study of blood T cell repertoires in COVID-19. Study information: Samples taken during acute and convalescent COVID-19 were collected in the United States, Italy and Spain. Sample material is recorded as cDNA or gDNA derived from T cells, B-cell-depleted T cells, or PBMCs.

Followed longitudinally, the Seattle patients had been enrolled during active infection. Per the germline V gene, CDR1 is KGHSH and CDR2 is LQKENI. V trimming: 6 bases; J trimming: 7 bases; junction bases outside the gene matches: 7. The CDR3 has 15 residues. Sequencing was performed with immunoSEQ multiplex PCR; in TCRdb, only in-frame clones are kept and a portion is missing. The sample lists some 250,000 clones, roughly 76% occurring once. Sample: peripheral blood. J is TRBJ1-6 and V is TRBV18; 9 nucleotides align to TRBD1. The sequence derives from a woman over 75 with COVID-19, enrolled during active disease. In DNA, the CDR3 is TGTGCCAGCTCCGAAGCGACAGGGGGGAATTCACCCCTCCACTTT. Its translation: CASSEATGGNSPLHF.